These 5 T cell receptor beta chains were all obtained from the same sample, sequenced in a study of regulatory T cells in long-lasting Graves disease. Time point described: newly diagnosed GD, antithyroid drugs for less than 3 months. Following extraction of RNA from PBMCs, that RNA was used to make the TCR library. Researchers made TCR beta libraries by using iRepertoire HTBI primers and running Arm-PCR on CDR3 regions. TCRdb ran MiXCR on the multiplex PCR reads and lists one entry per CDR3 protein. Of 400,000 to 500,000 distinct CDR3 sequences listed, about 15% were seen once; the top ten hold about 15%. Separately, the same data were catalogued under a study of T cells in Graves' hyperthyroidism and ophthalmopathy.

The sample consisted of peripheral blood mononuclear cells (PBMCs), taken at new diagnosis, from a patient treated with antithyroid drugs. Receptor source: a woman between 50 and 59 years old with Graves disease.

This clonotype came up many times. The genes are TRBV2 and TRBJ2-5, with D uncertain. V lost 7 bases and J lost 1, with 10 bases in between. Germline V gene lookup returns CDR1 SNHLY and CDR2 FYNNEI. CDR3 size: 13 residues. The DNA of the CDR3 is TGTGCCAGCATCGAGCAGCTCCAAGAGACCCAGTACTTC. Translation gives CASIEQLQETQYF.

Only a few counts were recorded for this clonotype. The chain couples TRBV18 to TRBJ2-1, with D perhaps matching TRBD1 (5 bases). The germline CDR1 and CDR2 sequences are KGHSH and LQKENI. The CDR3 is made up of 15 amino acids. Trimming took 6 bases from V and 0 from J, leaving 12 bases between them. The CDR3 here is CASSPTGSSYNEQFF. As DNA, the CDR3 is TGTGCCAGCTCGCCTACAGGAAGCTCCTACAATGAGCAGTTCTTC.

The V gene is TRBV28, the J gene TRBJ2-7, with D perhaps matching TRBD1 (6 bases). CDR3 length: 15 residues. Per germline, CDR1 MDHEN and CDR2 SYDVKM. V was trimmed by 5 bases and J by 7 bases, leaving 21 bases between them. The CDR3 is CASSLPLDRIREQYF. CDR3 nucleotide sequence: TGTGCCAGCAGTCTACCCCTCGACAGGATCAGGGAGCAGTACTTC.

This clonotype was counted between two and nine times. This chain links TRBV5-4 with TRBJ2-7; TRBD2 matches at 8 bases. The CDR3 covers 14 residues. V lost 3 bases to trimming and J lost 5 bases; unmatched junction nucleotides: 7. Germline assignment: CDR1 SGHNT and CDR2 YYREEE (reference sequence). The CDR3 spells CASSYGTRGHEQYF. CDR3 nucleotide sequence: TGTGCCAGCAGCTACGGGACTAGGGGTCACGAGCAGTACTTC.

This clonotype has at least ten counts. The chain uses TRBV24-1 and TRBJ2-7, with D perhaps matching TRBD2 (5 bases). The germline V gene encodes CDR1 KGHDR and CDR2 SFDVKD. The CDR3 spans 12 residues. Between the trimmed V and J ends, which lost 3 bases and 7 bases, there was a span of 9 bases. The CDR3 nucleotides read TGTGCCACCAGTGATGCCGGGAAAGAGCAGTACTTC. Amino acid sequence: CATSDAGKEQYF.